The rows below give T cell receptor beta chains drawn from one sample of a study of shared clonotypes between healthy human individuals. Repertoires were generated with immunoSEQ multiplex PCR, while TCRdb's copy carries only in-frame clones and drops some. The repertoire holds about 2 million clones, with approximately 95% as singletons. The sequencing input was naive CD8+ T cells sorted from blood. The receptors come from a man in his late teens or twenties in good health. The CDR3 runs from the conserved cysteine through the conserved F or W. The D gene is left open where the match is weak. Rows may omit the clone size; those that give it use once, few, many or a size class.

V: TRBV30
J: TRBJ2-5
size: -
D: -
DNA: TGTGCCTGGAGTCTAATGGGGGGAGAGACCCAGTACTTC
CDR3: CAWSLMGGETQYF

V: TRBV5-6
J: TRBJ2-3
size: -
D: -
DNA: TGTGCCAGCAGCCCTGGGGAGCGGAGACTCACAGATACGCAGTATTTT
CDR3: CASSPGERRLTDTQYF

V: TRBV21-1
J: TRBJ2-7
size: -
D: -
DNA: TGTGCCAGCACCTGGACTAGCGGGGAAGTCTACGAGCAGTACTTC
CDR3: CASTWTSGEVYEQYF

V: TRBV7-9
J: TRBJ2-7
size: -
D: -
DNA: TGTGCCAGCAGCTTAGCAGGGGCCTACGAGCAGTACTTC
CDR3: CASSLAGAYEQYF

V: TRBV5-5
J: TRBJ1-6
size: -
D: TRBD1
DNA: TGTGCCAGCAGCTTTACTGGACAGGGGGCTTACGGTTCACCCCTCCACTTT
CDR3: CASSFTGQGAYGSPLHF

V: TRBV6-6
J: TRBJ1-1
size: once
D: TRBD1
DNA: TGTGCCAGCAGTTACAGGGGGCCTCTGACTGAAGCTTTCTTT
CDR3: CASSYRGPLTEAFF

V: TRBV6-1
J: TRBJ2-3
size: -
D: -
DNA: TGTGCCAGCAGTGAATTCACAGGGCCCCCAGATACGCAGTATTTT
CDR3: CASSEFTGPPDTQYF

V: TRBV4-1
J: TRBJ2-7
size: -
D: -
DNA: TGCGCCAGCAGCCAAGAAGGACAGTTCCTCCACGAGCAGTACTTC
CDR3: CASSQEGQFLHEQYF

V: TRBV20-1
J: TRBJ1-2
size: -
D: -
DNA: TGCAGTGCTAGCGACTATGGCTACACCTTC
CDR3: CSASDYGYTF

V: TRBV25-1
J: TRBJ1-2
size: -
D: -
DNA: TGTGCCAGCAGTGAAACTATTTCCGCTCCCCCCACCTTC
CDR3: CASSETISAPPTF

V: TRBV7-2
J: TRBJ2-1
size: -
D: -
DNA: TGTGCCAGCAGCTCCCTGACAGGTACTGGGAATGAGCAGTTCTTC
CDR3: CASSSLTGTGNEQFF

V: TRBV28
J: TRBJ2-5
size: once
D: TRBD2
DNA: TGTGCCAGCAGTCCTTTAGCGGGGGGTACTTCCCAAGAGACCCAGTACTTC
CDR3: CASSPLAGGTSQETQYF

V: TRBV4-3
J: TRBJ2-1
size: -
D: -
DNA: TGCGCCAGCAGCCAAGCTTACAATGAGCAGTTCTTC
CDR3: CASSQAYNEQFF

V: TRBV10-2
J: TRBJ2-5
size: -
D: TRBD2
DNA: TGCGCCAGCAGTGAGATGGTAGCGGGGGTTCAGACCCAGTACTTC
CDR3: CASSEMVAGVQTQYF

V: TRBV2
J: TRBJ1-2
size: -
D: -
DNA: TGTGCCAGCACTACCACCGGGACCCCTAACTATGGCTACACCTTC
CDR3: CASTTTGTPNYGYTF

V: TRBV19
J: TRBJ1-2
size: -
D: -
DNA: TGTGCCAGTAATGGGGGGAACTATGGCTACACCTTC
CDR3: CASNGGNYGYTF

V: TRBV7-2
J: TRBJ2-1
size: -
D: TRBD2
DNA: TGTGCCAGCAGCTTGACACTAGCGGGGGCCGCTACCTCCTACAATGAGCAGTTCTTC
CDR3: CASSLTLAGAATSYNEQFF

V: TRBV7-8
J: TRBJ1-5
size: -
D: -
DNA: TGTGCCAGCAGCTTAGTCTCCGGGGGGACACGGGGCTATCAGCCCCAGCATTTT
CDR3: CASSLVSGGTRGYQPQHF

V: TRBV6-1
J: TRBJ2-7
size: once
D: TRBD1
DNA: TGTGCCAGTACGGGACAGGGGGCATTTTGGCAGTACTTC
CDR3: CASTGQGAFWQYF

V: TRBV4-2
J: TRBJ1-5
size: -
D: TRBD1
DNA: TGTGCCAGCAGCCAGGGACAGGGAGAGAGTCAGCCCCAGCATTTT
CDR3: CASSQGQGESQPQHF

V: TRBV28
J: TRBJ2-5
size: -
D: -
DNA: TGTGCCAGCAGTTTACTGGAGGACAGAGGTCAGGTCCAAGAGACCCAGTACTTC
CDR3: CASSLLEDRGQVQETQYF

V: TRBV6-1
J: TRBJ1-2
size: -
D: -
DNA: TGTGCCAGCCAAAGGGGTAGTACAGGGAACTATGGCTACACCTTC
CDR3: CASQRGSTGNYGYTF

V: TRBV28
J: TRBJ2-7
size: -
D: TRBD1
DNA: TGTGCCAGCAGTTTAAGGGGGCCTTACTACGAGCAGTACTTC
CDR3: CASSLRGPYYEQYF

V: TRBV27
J: TRBJ2-7
size: -
D: TRBD1
DNA: TGTGCCAGCAGTTTATTAGGGACAGGGGTCCCCTACGAGCAGTACTTC
CDR3: CASSLLGTGVPYEQYF

V: TRBV29-1
J: TRBJ2-7
size: -
D: TRBD2
DNA: TGCAGCGTTGAATTGCGGGAGGGCCCGTCCTACGAGCAGTACTTC
CDR3: CSVELREGPSYEQYF

V: TRBV9
J: TRBJ2-2
size: -
D: -
DNA: TGTGCCAGCAGCGTAGAAGATAGCGTGAACACCGGGGAGCTGTTTTTT
CDR3: CASSVEDSVNTGELFF

V: TRBV5-1
J: TRBJ2-7
size: -
D: -
DNA: TGCGCCAGCAGCTTGGTTGCCGGGACCACCTACGAGCAGTACTTC
CDR3: CASSLVAGTTYEQYF

V: TRBV7-9
J: TRBJ1-4
size: -
D: -
DNA: TGTGCCAGCAGCTCGACAGGTAGTAATGAAAAACTGTTTTTT
CDR3: CASSSTGSNEKLFF

V: TRBV27
J: TRBJ1-2
size: once
D: TRBD1
DNA: TGTGCCAGCAGGGGGTTGGGACAGGGGGAAAATGGCTACACCTTC
CDR3: CASRGLGQGENGYTF

V: TRBV27
J: TRBJ2-7
size: -
D: TRBD2
DNA: TGTGCCAGCAGTTCCGGGACGGGAGGGATCGAGCAGTACTTC
CDR3: CASSSGTGGIEQYF

V: TRBV4-3
J: TRBJ1-3
size: -
D: -
DNA: TGCGCCAGCAGCCAAGATCGTTTGAGCTCTGGAAACACCATATATTTT
CDR3: CASSQDRLSSGNTIYF

V: TRBV6-5
J: TRBJ1-2
size: -
D: -
DNA: TGTGCCAGCAGTTACTTGGCGGGGGACTATGGCTACACCTTC
CDR3: CASSYLAGDYGYTF

V: TRBV28
J: TRBJ1-3
size: once
D: -
DNA: TGTGCCAGCAGTCCCTCCGGACCCAGCTCTGGAAACACCATATATTTT
CDR3: CASSPSGPSSGNTIYF

V: TRBV25-1
J: TRBJ2-1
size: -
D: TRBD2
DNA: TGTGCCAGCAGGGTGAGCGGGAGCCACAATGAGCAGTTCTTC
CDR3: CASRVSGSHNEQFF

V: TRBV19
J: TRBJ2-1
size: -
D: TRBD2
DNA: TGTGCCAGTAGTACACTAGCGGGGGGGCCTAAACATGAGCAGTTCTTC
CDR3: CASSTLAGGPKHEQFF

V: TRBV6-5
J: TRBJ1-4
size: -
D: -
DNA: TGTGCCAGCAACCCCGGCGGACCGAATGAAAAACTGTTTTTT
CDR3: CASNPGGPNEKLFF

V: TRBV29-1
J: TRBJ2-7
size: -
D: -
DNA: TGCAGCGTTGAAGTCCCAGGGGACGAGCAGTACTTC
CDR3: CSVEVPGDEQYF

V: TRBV4-1
J: TRBJ2-5
size: -
D: TRBD1
DNA: TGCGCCAGCAAAATCCGGGACAGGGACCAAGAGACCCAGTACTTC
CDR3: CASKIRDRDQETQYF

V: TRBV11-2
J: TRBJ1-6
size: -
D: -
DNA: TGTGCCAGCAGCGCCTATGCTGGGGGGGAAAAGGATAATTCACCCCTCCACTTT
CDR3: CASSAYAGGEKDNSPLHF

V: TRBV5-6
J: TRBJ2-3
size: -
D: TRBD2
DNA: TGTGCCAGCAGCTTTACAGCGGGGGGGCAATTAGATACGCAGTATTTT
CDR3: CASSFTAGGQLDTQYF

V: TRBV7-9
J: TRBJ1-2
size: -
D: -
DNA: TGTGCCAGCAGCTCCTCAGTATTGTCGGAAATCTATGGCTACACCTTC
CDR3: CASSSSVLSEIYGYTF